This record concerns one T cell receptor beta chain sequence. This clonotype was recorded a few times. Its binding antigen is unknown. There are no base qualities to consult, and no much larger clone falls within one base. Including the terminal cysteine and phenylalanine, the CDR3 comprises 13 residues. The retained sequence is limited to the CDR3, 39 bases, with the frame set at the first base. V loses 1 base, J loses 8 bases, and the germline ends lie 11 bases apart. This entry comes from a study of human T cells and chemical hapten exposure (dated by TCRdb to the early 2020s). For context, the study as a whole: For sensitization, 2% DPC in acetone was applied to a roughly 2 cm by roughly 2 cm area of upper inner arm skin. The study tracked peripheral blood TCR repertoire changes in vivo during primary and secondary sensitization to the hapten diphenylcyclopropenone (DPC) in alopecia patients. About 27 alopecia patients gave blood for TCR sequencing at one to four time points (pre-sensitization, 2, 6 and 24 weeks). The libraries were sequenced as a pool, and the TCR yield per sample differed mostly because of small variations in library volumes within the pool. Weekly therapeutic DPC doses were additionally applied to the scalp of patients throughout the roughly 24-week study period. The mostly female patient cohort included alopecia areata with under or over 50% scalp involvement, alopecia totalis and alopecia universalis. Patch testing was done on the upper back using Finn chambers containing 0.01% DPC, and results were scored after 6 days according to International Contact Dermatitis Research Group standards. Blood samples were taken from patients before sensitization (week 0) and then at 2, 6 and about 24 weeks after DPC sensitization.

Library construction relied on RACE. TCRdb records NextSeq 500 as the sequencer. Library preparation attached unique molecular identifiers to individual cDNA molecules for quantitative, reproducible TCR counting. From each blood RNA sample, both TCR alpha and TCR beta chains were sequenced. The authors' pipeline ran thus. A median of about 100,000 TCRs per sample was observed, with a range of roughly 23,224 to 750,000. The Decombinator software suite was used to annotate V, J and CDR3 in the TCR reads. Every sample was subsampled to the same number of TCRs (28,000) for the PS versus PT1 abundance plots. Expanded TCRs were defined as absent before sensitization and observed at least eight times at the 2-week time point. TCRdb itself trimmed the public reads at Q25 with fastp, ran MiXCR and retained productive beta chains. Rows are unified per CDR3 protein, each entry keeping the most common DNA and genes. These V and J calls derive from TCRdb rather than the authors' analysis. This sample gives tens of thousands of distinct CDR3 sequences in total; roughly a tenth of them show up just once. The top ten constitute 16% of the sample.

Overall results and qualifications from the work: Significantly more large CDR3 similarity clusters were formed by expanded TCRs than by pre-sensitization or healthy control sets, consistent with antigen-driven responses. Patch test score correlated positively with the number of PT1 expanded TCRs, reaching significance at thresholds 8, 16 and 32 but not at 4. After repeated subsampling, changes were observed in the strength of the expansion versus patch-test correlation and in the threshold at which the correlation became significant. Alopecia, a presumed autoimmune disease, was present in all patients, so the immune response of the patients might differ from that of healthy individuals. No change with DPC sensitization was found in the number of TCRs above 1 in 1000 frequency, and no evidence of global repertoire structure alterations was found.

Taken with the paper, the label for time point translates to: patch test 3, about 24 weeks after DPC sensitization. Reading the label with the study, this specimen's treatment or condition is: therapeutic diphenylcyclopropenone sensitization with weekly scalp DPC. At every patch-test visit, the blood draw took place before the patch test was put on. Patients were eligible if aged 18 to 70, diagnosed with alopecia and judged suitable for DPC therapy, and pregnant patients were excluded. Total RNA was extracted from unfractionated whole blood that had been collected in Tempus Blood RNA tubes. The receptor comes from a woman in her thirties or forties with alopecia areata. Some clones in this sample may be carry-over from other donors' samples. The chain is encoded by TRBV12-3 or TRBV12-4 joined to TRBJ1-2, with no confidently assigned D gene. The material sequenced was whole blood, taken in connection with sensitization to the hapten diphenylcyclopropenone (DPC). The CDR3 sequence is CASSLGTTGGYTF. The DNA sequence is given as TGTGCCAGCAGTTTAGGAACAACCGGGGGCTACACCTTC.